What follows are 21 T cell receptor beta chains derived from one specimen sequenced in a study of blood T cell repertoires in COVID-19. TCRdb keeps only in-frame clones here, not all; method: immunoSEQ multiplex PCR. The sample contains 65,000 to 95,000 clones, 80% of which appear only once. Input material: peripheral blood. The receptors were sampled from a woman aged 40 to 50 with active or convalescent COVID-19.

The CDR3 reads CASSSRGGNTEAFF. The DNA for the CDR3 is TGTGCCAGCAGCTCAAGGGGGGGGAACACTGAAGCTTTCTTT. V is TRBV7-6 and J is TRBJ1-1; D possibly corresponds to TRBD1 (6 bases). Trimming left V 4 bases short and J 1 base short, with 10 bases between. The germline gives CDR1 SGHVS, CDR2 FNYEAQ. The CDR3 covers 14 residues.

This chain uses TRBV29-1 with TRBJ2-7; 10 nucleotides match TRBD1. In germline, CDR1 is SQVTM, CDR2 ANQGSEA. CDR3 size: 15 residues. V was pared by 6 bases and J by 0 bases, with 8 bases of the junction left unmatched. For the CDR3, the DNA is TGCAGCGTCTCACCGGGACAGGGGATCTCCTACGAGCAGTACTTC. It is translated as CSVSPGQGISYEQYF.

V gene TRBV12-3 or TRBV12-4 combines with J gene TRBJ1-2, with 9 bases identical to TRBD1. The CDR3 extends over 13 amino acids. V lost 5 bases to trimming and J lost 7 bases; unmatched junction nucleotides: 5. This CDR3 reads CASSVDRGIGYTF. CDR3 DNA: TGTGCCAGCAGTGTGGACAGGGGTATTGGCTACACCTTC.

The rearrangement links TRBV6-6 to TRBJ1-6; D not certain. CDR1 is MNHNY and CDR2 is SVGAGI in the germline V gene (reference sequence). CDR3 length: 14 amino acids. The ends were cut back, 2 bases at V and 7 bases at J, with 9 bases in the middle. CDR3 residues: CASSYPEGNSPLHF. CDR3 DNA: TGTGCCAGCAGTTACCCGGAGGGCAATTCACCCCTCCACTTT.

This chain uses TRBV7-6 with TRBJ2-7; D unresolved. The CDR3 is made up of 12 amino acids. Germline loops: CDR1 SGHVS, CDR2 FNYEAQ. Trimming pared 8 bases from V and 0 bases from J, leaving 8 bases between. The DNA for the CDR3 is TGTGCCAGCGGTGACAACTCCTACGAGCAGTACTTC. Its translation: CASGDNSYEQYF. Combining the CDR3 with reference TRBV7-6 and TRBJ2-7 gives the whole variable domain GAGVSQSPRYKVTKRGQDVALRCDPISGHVSLYWYRQALGQGPEFLTYFNYEAQQDKSGLPNDRFSAERPEGSISTLTIQRTEQRDSAMYRCASGDNSYEQYFGPGTRLTVT.

DNA of the CDR3: TGTGCCAGCAGTTACTCGAGGTCGGGGTCTGGAAACACCATATATTTT. Its protein is CASSYSRSGSGNTIYF. The J gene is TRBJ1-3, the V gene TRBV6-5; no clear D. Germline values: CDR1 MNHEY, CDR2 SVGAGI. V lost 0 bases and J lost 1, with 10 bases in between. The CDR3 totals 16 residues.

CDR3 in amino acids: CASSHYSKTGPEAFF. As DNA, the CDR3 is TGTGCCAGCAGCCACTATTCAAAGACAGGCCCGGAAGCTTTCTTT. The chain is built from TRBV6-5 and TRBJ1-1, with a tentative D call TRBD1 (6 bases). The length of the CDR3 is 15 residues. Germline values: CDR1 MNHEY, CDR2 SVGAGI. Trimming shortened V by 6 bases and J by 8 bases, and 22 bases separated the two germline ends.

The CDR3 DNA follows: TGTGCCAGCAGTCCACAGGGGGCGGGCACAGATACGCAGTATTTT. It translates to CASSPQGAGTDTQYF. This chain joins TRBV2 and TRBJ2-3, with 9 bases matching TRBD1. Germline lookup yields CDR1 SNHLY and CDR2 FYNNEI. V lost 5 bases to trimming and J lost 1 base; unmatched junction nucleotides: 4. The CDR3 sequence is 15 residues long.

The table lists this clone with a few counts. The chain carries TRBV10-3 and TRBJ1-5; no clear D. V was shortened by 11 bases and J by 2 bases, with 13 bases between the two germline ends. The CDR3 totals 13 residues. Germline V gives CDR1 ENHRY, CDR2 SYGVKD. DNA for the CDR3: TGTGCCGTCGGTCTCGGGGGCAATCAGCCCCAGCATTTT. Protein product: CAVGLGGNQPQHF.

V usage is TRBV5-4 and J usage is TRBJ2-2; D is possibly TRBD2 (5 bases). The V gene's germline CDR1 is SGHNT and CDR2 YYREEE (reference sequence). The CDR3 length is 14 residues. V was pared by 4 bases and J by 7 bases, with 14 bases between. CDR3 sequence: CASSRESYGGELFF. Here the CDR3 DNA reads TGTGCCAGCAGCCGGGAATCTTATGGCGGGGAGCTGTTTTTT.

In its sample, this clone was seen a few times. J is TRBJ2-7 and V is TRBV7-2; tentatively, D is TRBD2 (6 bases). V was pared by 5 bases and J by 1 base, with 12 bases between. Germline V gene sequence: CDR1 SGHTA, CDR2 FQGNSA. This CDR3 comprises 14 residues. CDR3 nucleotides: TGTGCCAGCAGCACCTCTAGCGTTTCCTACGAGCAGTACTTC. Amino acids: CASSTSSVSYEQYF.

The CDR3 spells CASSPRGGNYEQYF. The CDR3 DNA reads as TGTGCCAGCAGCCCACGGGGGGGAAACTACGAGCAGTACTTC. The J gene is TRBJ2-7, the V gene TRBV7-2, with 8 positions matching TRBD2. This CDR3 contains 14 residues. The trim removed 5 bases at V and 3 bases at J, leaving 6 bases unmatched. Germline lookup yields CDR1 SGHTA and CDR2 FQGNSA.

The chain uses TRBV28 and TRBJ1-4; 8 nucleotides line up with TRBD1. J was trimmed by 5 bases and V by 7 bases; bases with no gene match: 6. The V gene's germline CDR1 is MDHEN and CDR2 SYDVKM. There are 14 residues in the CDR3. The CDR3 sequence is CASTGDRRNEKLFF. CDR3 in DNA: TGTGCCAGCACAGGGGACAGGAGGAATGAAAAACTGTTTTTT.

This clone has just a few counts. The chain combines TRBV28 with TRBJ1-1; perhaps TRBD1 as D (6 bases). This CDR3 spans 14 amino acids. Germline V gives CDR1 MDHEN, CDR2 SYDVKM. V was pared by 7 bases and J by 11 bases, with 23 bases between. The CDR3: CASIGSQGRRTAFF. In DNA, the CDR3 is TGTGCCAGCATAGGATCTCAGGGGCGAAGAACGGCTTTCTTT. The full variable domain, with the rest looked up from reference TRBV28 and TRBJ1-1, is DVKVTQSSRYLVKRTGEKVFLECVQDMDHENMFWYRQDPGLGLRLIYFSYDVKMKEKGDIPEGYSVSREKKERFSLILESASTNQTSMYLCASIGSQGRRTAFFGQGTRLTVV.

V and J are TRBV18 and TRBJ1-6; weak D call: TRBD1 (5 bases). CDR1 and CDR2 from the germline V gene are KGHSH and LQKENI. The V gene lost 3 bases and the J gene lost 11 bases, with 8 bases spanning the gap. This CDR3 spans 12 amino acids. The chain's CDR3 is CASSPGQTPLHF. CDR3 in DNA: TGTGCCAGCTCACCCGGACAAACACCCCTCCACTTT.

The genes are TRBV6-2 or TRBV6-3 and TRBJ2-1, with D possibly being TRBD2 (6 bases). The germline gives CDR1 MNHEY, CDR2 SVGEGT. The CDR3 spans 14 residues. The V gene lost 1 base and the J gene lost 5 bases, with 9 bases spanning the gap. CDR3 sequence (DNA): TGTGCCAGCAGTTACTATAGGGAGGACAATGAGCAGTTCTTC. This encodes CASSYYREDNEQFF.

The chain has TRBV18 and TRBJ2-1; D gene unclear. The V end lost 3 bases, the J end lost 0 bases, and 9 bases lay between the germline ends. Germline V gene lookup returns CDR1 KGHSH and CDR2 LQKENI. CDR3 size: 15 residues. The CDR3 bases are TGTGCCAGCTCACCCCGGTCCGGCTCCTACAATGAGCAGTTCTTC. It yields the protein CASSPRSGSYNEQFF.

This clone is medium-sized in the sample. This chain links TRBV4-3 with TRBJ2-7; D uncertain. The V end lost 0 bases, the J end lost 2 bases, and 11 bases lay between the germline ends. Germline CDR1 LGHNA, CDR2 YSLEER. This CDR3 comprises 15 residues. CDR3 sequence (DNA): TGCGCCAGCAGCCAAGAGAGACACCCAGCCTACGAGCAGTACTTC. Its protein product is CASSQERHPAYEQYF.

V and J are TRBV6-5 and TRBJ2-5, with D possibly TRBD2 on 7 matching bases. The germline V gene has CDR1 MNHEY and CDR2 SVGAGI. This CDR3 has 15 residues. V shed 8 bases and J shed 7 bases, with 23 bases lying between them. The CDR3: CASSLFATGGGTQYF. In DNA, the CDR3 is TGTGCCAGCTCCCTTTTTGCGACAGGCGGGGGGACCCAGTACTTC.

The chain links TRBV5-5 to TRBJ1-5; D is possibly TRBD1 (6 bases). Germline-derived CDR1 and CDR2 are SGHKS and YYEKEE (reference sequence). The V end lost 0 bases, the J end lost 4 bases, and 11 bases lay between the germline ends. The CDR3 consists of 15 residues. This chain's CDR3 is CASSLAGVGNQPQHF. CDR3 nucleotide sequence: TGTGCCAGCAGCTTGGCAGGGGTAGGGAATCAGCCCCAGCATTTT.

The V gene is TRBV28, the J gene TRBJ2-5; perhaps TRBD1 as D (6 bases). Germline V gives CDR1 MDHEN, CDR2 SYDVKM. The CDR3 has 11 residues. V dropped 4 bases and J dropped 7 bases, with 7 bases sitting between them. CDR3 sequence reads: CASSSQGTQYF. For the CDR3, the DNA is TGTGCCAGCAGTTCACAGGGGACCCAGTACTTC.